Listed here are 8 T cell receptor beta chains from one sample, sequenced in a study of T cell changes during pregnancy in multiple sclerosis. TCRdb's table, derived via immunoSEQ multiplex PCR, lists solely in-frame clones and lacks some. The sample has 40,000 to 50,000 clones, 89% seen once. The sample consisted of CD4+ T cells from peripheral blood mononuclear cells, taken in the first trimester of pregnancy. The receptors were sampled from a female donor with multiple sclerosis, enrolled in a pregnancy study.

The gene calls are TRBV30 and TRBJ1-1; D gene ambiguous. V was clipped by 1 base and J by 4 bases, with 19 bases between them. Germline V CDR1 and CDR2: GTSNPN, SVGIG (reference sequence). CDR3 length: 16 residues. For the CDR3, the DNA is TGTGCCTGGAGTGCTTCTCGAACCCCCGCGAGCACTGAAGCTTTCTTT. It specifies CAWSASRTPASTEAFF.

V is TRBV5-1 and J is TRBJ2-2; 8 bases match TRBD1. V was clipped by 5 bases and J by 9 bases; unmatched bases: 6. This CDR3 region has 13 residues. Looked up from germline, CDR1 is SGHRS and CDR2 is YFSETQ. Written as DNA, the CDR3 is TGCGCCAGCAGACAAGACAGGGGAAGGGAGCTGTTTTTT. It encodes CASRQDRGRELFF.

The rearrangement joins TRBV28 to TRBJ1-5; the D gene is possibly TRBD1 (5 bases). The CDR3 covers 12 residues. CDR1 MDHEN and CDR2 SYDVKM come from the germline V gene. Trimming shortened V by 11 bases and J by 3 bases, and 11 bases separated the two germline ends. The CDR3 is CAEGGANQPQHF. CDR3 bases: TGTGCCGAGGGAGGGGCCAATCAGCCCCAGCATTTT.

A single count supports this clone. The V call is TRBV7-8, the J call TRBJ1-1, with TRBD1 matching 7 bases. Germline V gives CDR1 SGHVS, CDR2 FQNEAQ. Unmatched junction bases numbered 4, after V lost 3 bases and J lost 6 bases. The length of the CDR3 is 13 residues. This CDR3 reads CASSFRGLPEAFF. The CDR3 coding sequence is TGTGCCAGCAGCTTTAGGGGGCTCCCTGAAGCTTTCTTT.

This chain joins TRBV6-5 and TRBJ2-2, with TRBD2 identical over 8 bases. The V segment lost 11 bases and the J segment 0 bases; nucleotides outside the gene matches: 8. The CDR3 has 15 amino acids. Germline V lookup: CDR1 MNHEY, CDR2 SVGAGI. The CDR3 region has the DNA TGTGCCTGCTCTAGCGGGCTCCCGAACACCGGGGAGCTGTTTTTT. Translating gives CACSSGLPNTGELFF.

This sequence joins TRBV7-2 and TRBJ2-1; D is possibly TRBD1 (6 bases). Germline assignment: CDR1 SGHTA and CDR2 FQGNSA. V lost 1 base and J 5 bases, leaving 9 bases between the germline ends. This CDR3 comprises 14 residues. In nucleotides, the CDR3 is TGTGCCAGCAGCTTAGGGTACAGGGACAATGAGCAGTTCTTC. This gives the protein CASSLGYRDNEQFF.

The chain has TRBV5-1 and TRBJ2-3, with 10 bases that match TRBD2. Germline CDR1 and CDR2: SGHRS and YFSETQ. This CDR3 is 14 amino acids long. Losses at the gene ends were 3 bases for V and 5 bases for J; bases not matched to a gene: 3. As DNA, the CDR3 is TGCGCCAGCAGCTCGGGACTAGCGAAAGATACGCAGTATTTT. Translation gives CASSSGLAKDTQYF.

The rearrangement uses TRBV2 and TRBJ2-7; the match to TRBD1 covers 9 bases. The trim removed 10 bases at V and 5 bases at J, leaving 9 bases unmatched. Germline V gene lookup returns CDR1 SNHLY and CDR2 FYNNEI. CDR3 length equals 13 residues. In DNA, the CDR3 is TGTGCCACCGGTACCGGGACAGGGAACGAGCAGTACTTC. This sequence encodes CATGTGTGNEQYF.